This T cell receptor beta chain was documented in a study of cytomegalovirus exposure and HLA in healthy donors. Overall study findings and caveats: Among CMV-associated TCR beta chains, most appeared HLA-restricted in a later analysis. Some V segments could not be told apart, so they were left out, TRBV6-2 and TRBV6-3 among them. The CMV antigen specificity of three CMV-associated chains was confirmed through in vitro analysis. Among the sequence variants, a highly shared cluster was likely an artifact of sequencing.

Regarding this clone: Its specificity is unknown.

Trimming stripped 5 bases from V and 4 bases from J, with 11 bases between. Germline V CDR1 and CDR2: SGHTA, FQGNSA. This CDR3 spans 13 amino acids. PCR was performed using 60 Vbeta and 13 Jbeta primers. Some clones are missing from TCRdb's copy, which holds only in-frame ones; the method was immunoSEQ multiplex PCR. The sample shows around 210,000 clones, and over 0.95% sits with its ten largest clones. The chain joins TRBV7-2 to TRBJ2-5; D possibly corresponds to TRBD2 (5 bases). Source material: PBMCs. The clonotype originates from a girl aged 2 to 9 in good health and CMV-seropositive. CDR3 DNA sequence: TGTGCCAGCAGCCGGGGAAGGCCAGAGACCCAGTACTTC. It encodes CASSRGRPETQYF.